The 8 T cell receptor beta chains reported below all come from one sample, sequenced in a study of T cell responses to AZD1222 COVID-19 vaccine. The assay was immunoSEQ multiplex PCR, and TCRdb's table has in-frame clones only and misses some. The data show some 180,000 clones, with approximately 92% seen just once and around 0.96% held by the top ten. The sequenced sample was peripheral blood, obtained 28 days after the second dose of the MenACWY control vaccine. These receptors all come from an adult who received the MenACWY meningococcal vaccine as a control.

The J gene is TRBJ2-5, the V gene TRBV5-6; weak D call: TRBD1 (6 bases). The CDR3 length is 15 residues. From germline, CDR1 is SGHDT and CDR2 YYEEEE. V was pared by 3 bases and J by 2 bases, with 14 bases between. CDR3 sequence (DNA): TGTGCCAGCAGCTGGGGCGTGGGGGCACAAGAGACCCAGTACTTC. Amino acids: CASSWGVGAQETQYF.

CDR3 residues: CASSLQGGTDTQYF. CDR3 DNA sequence: TGTGCCAGCAGCTTACAGGGAGGCACAGATACGCAGTATTTT. V gene TRBV13 combines with J gene TRBJ2-3, with D possibly called TRBD1 or TRBD2 (5 bases each). Trimming took 2 bases from V and 1 from J, leaving 7 bases between them. CDR3 length: 14 residues. The germline CDR1 and CDR2 sequences are PRHDT and FYEKMQ (reference sequence). The complete variable domain, with remaining parts taken from reference TRBV13 and TRBJ2-3, reads AAGVIQSPRHLIKEKRETATLKCYPIPRHDTVYWYQQGPGQDPQFLISFYEKMQSDKGSIPDRFSAQQFSDYHSELNMSSLELGDSALYFCASSLQGGTDTQYFGPGTRLTVL.

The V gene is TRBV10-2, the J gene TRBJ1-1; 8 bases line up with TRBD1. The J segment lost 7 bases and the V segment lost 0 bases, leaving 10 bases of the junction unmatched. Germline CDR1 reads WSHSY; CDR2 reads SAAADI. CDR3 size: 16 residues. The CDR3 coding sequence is TGCGCCAGCAGTGAGTCCGGACAGGGCGCGTTGGGTGAAGCTTTCTTT. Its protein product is CASSESGQGALGEAFF.

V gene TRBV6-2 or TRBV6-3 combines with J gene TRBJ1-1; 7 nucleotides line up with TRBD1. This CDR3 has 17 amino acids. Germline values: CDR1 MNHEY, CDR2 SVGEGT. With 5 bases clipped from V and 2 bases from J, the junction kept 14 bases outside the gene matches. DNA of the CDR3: TGTGCCAGCAGTCCCCTCCCGGGACAGAGAATAAACACTGAAGCTTTCTTT. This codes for CASSPLPGQRINTEAFF.

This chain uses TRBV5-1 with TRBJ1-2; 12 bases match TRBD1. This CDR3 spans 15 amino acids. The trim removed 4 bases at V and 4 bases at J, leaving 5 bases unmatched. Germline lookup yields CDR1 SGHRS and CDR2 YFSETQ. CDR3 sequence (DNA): TGCGCCAGCAGCCTGGGACAGGGGGCGAGCTATGGCTACACCTTC. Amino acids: CASSLGQGASYGYTF. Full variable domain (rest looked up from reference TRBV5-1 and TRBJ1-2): KAGVTQTPRYLIKTRGQQVTLSCSPISGHRSVSWYQQTPGQGLQFLFEYFSETQRNKGNFPGRFSGRQFSNSRSEMNVSTLELGDSALYLCASSLGQGASYGYTFGSGTRLTVV.

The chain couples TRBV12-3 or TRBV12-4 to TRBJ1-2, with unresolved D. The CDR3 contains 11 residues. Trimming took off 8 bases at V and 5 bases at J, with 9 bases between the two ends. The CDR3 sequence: CASAGGYGYTF. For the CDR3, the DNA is TGTGCCAGCGCGGGTGGGTATGGCTACACCTTC.

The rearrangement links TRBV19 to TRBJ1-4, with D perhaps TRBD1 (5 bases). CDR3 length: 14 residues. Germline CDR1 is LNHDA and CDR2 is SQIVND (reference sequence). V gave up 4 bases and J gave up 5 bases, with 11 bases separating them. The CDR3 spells CASSRAGINEKLFF. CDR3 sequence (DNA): TGTGCCAGTAGTAGGGCAGGGATAAATGAAAAACTGTTTTTT.

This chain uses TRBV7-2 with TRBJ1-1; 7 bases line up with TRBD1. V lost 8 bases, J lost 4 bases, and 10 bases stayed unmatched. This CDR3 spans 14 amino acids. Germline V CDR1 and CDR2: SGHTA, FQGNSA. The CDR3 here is CASGEGARRTEAFF. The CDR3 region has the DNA TGTGCCAGCGGGGAGGGGGCTCGTCGCACTGAAGCTTTCTTT. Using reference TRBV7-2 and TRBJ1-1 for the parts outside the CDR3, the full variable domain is GAGVSQSPSNKVTEKGKDVELRCDPISGHTALYWYRQSLGQGLEFLIYFQGNSAPDKSGLPSDRFSAERTGGSVSTLTIQRTQQEDSAVYLCASGEGARRTEAFFGQGTRLTVV.